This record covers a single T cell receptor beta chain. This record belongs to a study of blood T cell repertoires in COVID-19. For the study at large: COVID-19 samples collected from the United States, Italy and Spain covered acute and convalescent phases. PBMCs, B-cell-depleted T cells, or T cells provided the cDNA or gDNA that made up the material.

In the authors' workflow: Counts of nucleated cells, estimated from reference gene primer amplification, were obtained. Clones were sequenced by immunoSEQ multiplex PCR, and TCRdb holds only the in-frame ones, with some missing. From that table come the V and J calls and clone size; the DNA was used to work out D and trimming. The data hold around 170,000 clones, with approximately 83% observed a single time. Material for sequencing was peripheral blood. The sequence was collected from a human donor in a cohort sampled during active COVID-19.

CDR3 sequence: CASSNLENSPLHF. In DNA, the CDR3 is TGTGCCAGCAGCAACTTAGAGAATTCACCCCTCCACTTT. The chain has TRBV7-3 and TRBJ1-6; D gene uncertain. CDR3 length: 13 residues. V was pared by 5 bases and J by 7 bases, with 9 bases between. Germline values: CDR1 SGHTA, CDR2 FQGTGA.